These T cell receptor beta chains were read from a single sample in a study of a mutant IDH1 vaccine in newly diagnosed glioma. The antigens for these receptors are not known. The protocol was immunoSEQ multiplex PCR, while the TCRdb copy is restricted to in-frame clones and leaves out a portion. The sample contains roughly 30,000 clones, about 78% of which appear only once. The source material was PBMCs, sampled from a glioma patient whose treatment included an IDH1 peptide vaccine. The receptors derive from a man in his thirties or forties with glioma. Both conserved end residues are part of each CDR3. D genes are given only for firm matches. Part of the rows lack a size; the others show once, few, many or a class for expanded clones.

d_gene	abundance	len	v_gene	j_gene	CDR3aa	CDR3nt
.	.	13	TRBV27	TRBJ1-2	CATSRRGDYGYTF	TGTGCCACCTCACGTCGGGGCGACTATGGCTACACCTTC
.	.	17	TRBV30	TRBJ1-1	CAWSVEGGAPMNTEAFF	TGTGCCTGGAGTGTAGAGGGGGGGGCCCCTATGAACACTGAAGCTTTCTTT
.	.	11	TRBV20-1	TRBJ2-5	CSALPQETQYF	TGCAGTGCCCTTCCCCAAGAGACCCAGTACTTC
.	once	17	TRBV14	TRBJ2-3	CASSQDRRSFGTDTQYF	TGTGCCAGCAGCCAAGACAGAAGGTCCTTTGGCACAGATACGCAGTATTTT
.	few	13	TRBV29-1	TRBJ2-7	CSVGTGFGDEQYF	TGCAGCGTTGGCACAGGGTTCGGCGACGAGCAGTACTTC
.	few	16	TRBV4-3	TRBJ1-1	CASSGTLADMNTEAFF	TGCGCCAGCAGCGGGACCCTTGCAGACATGAACACTGAAGCTTTCTTT
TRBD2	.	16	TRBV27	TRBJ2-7	CASSVSGLAGGYEQYF	TGTGCCAGCAGTGTGTCGGGACTAGCGGGAGGTTACGAGCAGTACTTC
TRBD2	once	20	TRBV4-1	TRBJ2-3	CASSQERTSGGAEGEDTQYF	TGCGCCAGCAGCCAAGAACGAACTAGCGGGGGGGCCGAGGGGGAAGATACGCAGTATTTT
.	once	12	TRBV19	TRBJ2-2	CASSIAGGELFF	TGTGCCAGTAGTATAGCGGGCGGGGAGCTGTTTTTT
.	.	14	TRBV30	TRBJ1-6	CAWSLQSTGSPLHF	TGTGCCTGGAGTTTACAGAGCACCGGGTCACCCCTCCACTTT
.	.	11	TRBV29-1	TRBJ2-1	CSVVLGGEQFF	TGCAGCGTTGTACTAGGTGGTGAGCAGTTCTTC
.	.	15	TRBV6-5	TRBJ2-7	CASSTQPGASYEQYF	TGTGCCAGCAGTACCCAGCCCGGGGCCTCCTACGAGCAGTACTTC
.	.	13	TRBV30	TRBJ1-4	CAWSGGSNEKLFF	TGTGCCTGGAGTGGAGGTTCTAATGAAAAACTGTTTTTT
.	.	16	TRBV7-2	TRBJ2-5	CASSLWGADYQETQYF	TGTGCCAGCAGCTTATGGGGGGCGGACTACCAAGAGACCCAGTACTTC
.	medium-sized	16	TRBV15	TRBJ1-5	CATSRMGGRANQPQHF	TGTGCCACCAGCAGAATGGGAGGGCGGGCCAATCAGCCCCAGCATTTT
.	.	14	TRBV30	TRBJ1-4	CAWTKNRDREKLFF	TGTGCCTGGACAAAGAACAGGGATCGCGAAAAACTGTTTTTT
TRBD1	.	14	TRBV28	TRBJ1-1	CASSLGQGGPEAFF	TGTGCCAGCAGTTTGGGACAGGGGGGCCCTGAAGCTTTCTTT
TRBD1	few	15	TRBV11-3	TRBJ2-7	CASSLDGTGRYEQYF	TGTGCCAGCAGCTTAGATGGGACAGGGCGTTACGAGCAGTACTTC
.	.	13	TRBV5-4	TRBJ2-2	CASMEELTGELFF	TGTGCCAGCATGGAGGAGCTCACCGGGGAGCTGTTTTTT
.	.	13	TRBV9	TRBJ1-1	CASSVSGNTEAFF	TGTGCCAGCAGCGTATCAGGGAACACTGAAGCTTTCTTT
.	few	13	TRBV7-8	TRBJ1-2	CASSLGPDYGYTF	TGTGCCAGCAGCTTAGGTCCGGACTATGGCTACACCTTC
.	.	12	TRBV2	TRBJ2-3	CASSGRTDTQYF	TGTGCCAGCAGCGGAAGGACAGATACGCAGTATTTT
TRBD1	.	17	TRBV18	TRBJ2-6	CASSPPRDSSGANVLTF	TGTGCCAGCTCACCACCCCGGGACAGCTCTGGGGCCAACGTCCTGACTTTC
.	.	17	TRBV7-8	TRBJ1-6	CASSQGRFSSYNSPLHF	TGTGCCAGCAGCCAAGGGCGGTTTAGCTCCTATAATTCACCCCTCCACTTT
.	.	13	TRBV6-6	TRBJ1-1	CASSFEANTEAFF	TGTGCCAGCAGCTTCGAGGCGAACACTGAAGCTTTCTTT
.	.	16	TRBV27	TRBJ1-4	CASSRLGVSTNEKLFF	TGTGCCAGCAGTCGCTTGGGGGTTTCAACTAATGAAAAACTGTTTTTT
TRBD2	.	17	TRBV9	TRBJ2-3	CASSPRTSGGVSDTQYF	TGTGCCAGCAGCCCCCGGACTAGCGGGGGGGTCTCAGATACGCAGTATTTT
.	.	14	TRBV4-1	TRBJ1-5	CASSATGPLQPQHF	TGCGCCAGCAGCGCCACGGGGCCCTTGCAGCCCCAGCATTTT
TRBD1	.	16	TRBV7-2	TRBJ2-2	CASSQATGAHPGELFF	TGTGCCAGCAGCCAAGCGACAGGGGCCCACCCCGGGGAGCTGTTTTTT
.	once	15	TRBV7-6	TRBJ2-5	CASSLRAVQPETQYF	TGTGCCAGCAGCCTCCGGGCCGTTCAGCCAGAGACCCAGTACTTC
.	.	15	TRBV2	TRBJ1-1	CASSENFGDKTEAFF	TGTGCCAGCAGTGAAAATTTTGGGGACAAGACTGAAGCTTTCTTT
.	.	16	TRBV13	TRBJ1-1	CASSFSRDVASTEAFF	TGTGCCAGCAGCTTCAGCAGGGATGTGGCGAGCACTGAAGCTTTCTTT
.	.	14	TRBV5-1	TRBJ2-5	CASSFSSPQETQYF	TGCGCCAGCAGCTTTAGCTCTCCGCAAGAGACCCAGTACTTC
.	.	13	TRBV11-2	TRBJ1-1	CASGSGVNTEAFF	TGTGCCAGCGGATCAGGGGTGAACACTGAAGCTTTCTTT
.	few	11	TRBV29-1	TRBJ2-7	CSVTSTYEQYF	TGCAGCGTGACTTCTACCTACGAGCAGTACTTC
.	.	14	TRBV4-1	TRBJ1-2	CASSQVGSNYGYTF	TGCGCCAGCAGCCAAGTAGGGTCCAACTATGGCTACACCTTC
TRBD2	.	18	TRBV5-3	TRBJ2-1	CARSLLLTSGGLDNEQFF	TGTGCCAGAAGCCTCCTATTGACTAGCGGGGGGTTAGACAATGAGCAGTTCTTC
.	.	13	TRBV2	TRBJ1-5	CASRPGPNQPQHF	TGTGCCAGCAGACCTGGCCCCAATCAGCCCCAGCATTTT
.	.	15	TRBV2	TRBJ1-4	CASIEREALNEKLFF	TGTGCCAGCATTGAACGGGAGGCACTGAATGAAAAACTGTTTTTT
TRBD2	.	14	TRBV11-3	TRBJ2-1	CASSPTSREGEQFF	TGTGCCAGCAGCCCGACCTCTAGGGAGGGTGAGCAGTTCTTC
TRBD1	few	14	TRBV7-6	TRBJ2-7	CASSRTGSSYEQYF	TGTGCCAGCAGCCGGACAGGGAGCTCCTACGAGCAGTACTTC
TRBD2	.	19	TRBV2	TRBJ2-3	CASSLVGLAGAARTDTQYF	TGTGCCAGCAGCCTAGTAGGACTAGCGGGAGCTGCAAGGACAGATACGCAGTATTTT
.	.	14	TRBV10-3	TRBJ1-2	CAISEQGGSYGYTF	TGTGCCATCAGTGAGCAGGGCGGATCCTATGGCTACACCTTC
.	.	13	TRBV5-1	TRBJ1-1	CASSPGVDTEAFF	TGCGCCAGCAGCCCAGGGGTTGACACTGAAGCTTTCTTT
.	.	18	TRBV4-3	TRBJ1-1	CASSQGQGVGRVATEAFF	TGCGCCAGCAGCCAAGGTCAAGGGGTGGGCAGGGTGGCCACTGAAGCTTTCTTT
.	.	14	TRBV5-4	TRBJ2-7	CASSFADKSYEQYF	TGTGCCAGCAGCTTCGCGGACAAGTCCTACGAGCAGTACTTC
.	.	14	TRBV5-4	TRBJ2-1	CASSVFGRAREQFF	TGTGCCAGCAGCGTGTTTGGTAGGGCCAGGGAGCAGTTCTTC
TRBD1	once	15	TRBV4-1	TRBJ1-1	CASSREEGGGTEAFF	TGCGCCAGCAGCCGAGAAGAAGGGGGCGGCACTGAAGCTTTCTTT
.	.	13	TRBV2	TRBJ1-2	CASSPRTDGGYTF	TGTGCCAGCAGTCCTCGGACAGATGGTGGCTACACCTTC